This T cell receptor (beta chain) was retrieved from a study of blood T cell repertoires in COVID-19. Germline CDR1 is KGHSH and CDR2 is LQKENI. The V and J ends lost 5 bases and 3 bases respectively, with 10 bases between them. The CDR3 has 13 amino acids. Sequenced by immunoSEQ multiplex PCR; TCRdb stores in-frame clones only, minus some. Here the sample spans 130,000 or so clones, about 80% being singletons. The sequence was collected from a woman over 75 with acute or convalescent COVID-19. Sample: peripheral blood. This rearrangement joins TRBV18 to TRBJ1-1; D is undetermined. CDR3 DNA: TGTGCCAGCTCAACGGGGAGGGACACTGAAGCTTTCTTT. As protein: CASSTGRDTEAFF.